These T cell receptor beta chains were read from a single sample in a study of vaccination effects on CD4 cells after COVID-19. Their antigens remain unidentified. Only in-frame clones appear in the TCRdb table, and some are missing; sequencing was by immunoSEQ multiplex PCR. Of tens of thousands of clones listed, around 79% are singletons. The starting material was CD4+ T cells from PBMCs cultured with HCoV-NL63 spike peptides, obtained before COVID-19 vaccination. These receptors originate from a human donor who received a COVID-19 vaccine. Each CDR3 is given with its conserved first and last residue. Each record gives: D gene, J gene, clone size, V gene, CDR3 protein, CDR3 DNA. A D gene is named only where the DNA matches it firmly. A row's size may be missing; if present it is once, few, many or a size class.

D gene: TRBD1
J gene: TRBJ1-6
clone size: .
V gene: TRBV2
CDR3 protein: CASSAPGTGGLSYNSPLHF
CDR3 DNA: TGTGCCAGCAGTGCCCCCGGGACAGGGGGCCTTTCCTATAATTCACCCCTCCACTTT

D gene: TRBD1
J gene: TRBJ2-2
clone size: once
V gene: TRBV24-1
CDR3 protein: CATSPTGANTGELFF
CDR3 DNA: TGTGCCACCAGCCCTACAGGGGCGAACACCGGGGAGCTGTTTTTT

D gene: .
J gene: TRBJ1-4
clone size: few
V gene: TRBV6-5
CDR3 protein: CASSWEAAGEKLFF
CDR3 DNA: TGTGCCAGCAGCTGGGAAGCAGCTGGTGAAAAACTGTTTTTT

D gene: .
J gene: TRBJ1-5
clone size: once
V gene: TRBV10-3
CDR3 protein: CAISGSTEQPQHF
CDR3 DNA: TGTGCCATCAGCGGGTCGACGGAACAGCCCCAGCATTTT

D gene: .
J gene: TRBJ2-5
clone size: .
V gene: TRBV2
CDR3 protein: CASSLETQYF
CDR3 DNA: TGTGCCAGCAGTTTGGAGACCCAGTACTTC

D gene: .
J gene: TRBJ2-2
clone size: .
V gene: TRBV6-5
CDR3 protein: CASSLIGLNTGELFF
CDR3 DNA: TGTGCCAGCAGTTTAATTGGACTGAACACCGGGGAGCTGTTTTTT

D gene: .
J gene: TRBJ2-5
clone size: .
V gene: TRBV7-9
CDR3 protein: CASSPQETQYF
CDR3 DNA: TGTGCCAGCAGCCCCCAAGAGACCCAGTACTTC

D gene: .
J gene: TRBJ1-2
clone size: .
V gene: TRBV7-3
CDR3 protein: CASSPAAGNYGYTF
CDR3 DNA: TGTGCCAGCAGCCCCGCGGCGGGGAACTATGGCTACACCTTC

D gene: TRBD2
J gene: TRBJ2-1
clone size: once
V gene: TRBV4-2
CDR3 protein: CASSQDGTSGYNEQFF
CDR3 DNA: TGTGCCAGCAGCCAAGACGGGACTAGCGGGTACAATGAGCAGTTCTTC

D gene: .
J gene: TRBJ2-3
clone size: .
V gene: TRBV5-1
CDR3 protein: CASSLQGVGDTQYF
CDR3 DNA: TGCGCCAGCAGCTTGCAAGGGGTGGGAGATACGCAGTATTTT

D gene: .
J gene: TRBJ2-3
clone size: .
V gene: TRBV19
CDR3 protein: CASSIGGFYTDTQYF
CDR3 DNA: TGTGCCAGTAGTATTGGGGGGTTCTACACAGATACGCAGTATTTT

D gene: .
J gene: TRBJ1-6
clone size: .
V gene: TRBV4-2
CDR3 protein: CASSRGSGNSPLHF
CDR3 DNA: TGTGCCAGCAGCCGGGGTTCGGGGAATTCACCCCTCCACTTT

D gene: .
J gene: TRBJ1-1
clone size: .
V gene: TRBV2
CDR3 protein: CASSGGPVRTEAFF
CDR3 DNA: TGTGCCAGCAGTGGAGGCCCGGTGAGGACTGAAGCTTTCTTT

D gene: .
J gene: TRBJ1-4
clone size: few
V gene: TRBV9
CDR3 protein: CASSVGGGSEKLFF
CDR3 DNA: TGTGCCAGCAGCGTAGGAGGTGGGAGCGAAAAACTGTTTTTT

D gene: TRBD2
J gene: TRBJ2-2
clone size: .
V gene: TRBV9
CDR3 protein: CASSSSGTSAVGELFF
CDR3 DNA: TGTGCCAGCAGCTCCTCCGGGACTAGCGCTGTCGGGGAGCTGTTTTTT

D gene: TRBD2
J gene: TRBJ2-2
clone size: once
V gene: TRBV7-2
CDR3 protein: CASSWTSGNTGELFF
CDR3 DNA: TGTGCCAGCAGCTGGACTAGCGGAAACACCGGGGAGCTGTTTTTT

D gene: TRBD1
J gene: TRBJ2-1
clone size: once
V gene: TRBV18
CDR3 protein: CASSPGQGAGNEQFF
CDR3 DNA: TGTGCCAGCTCCCCGGGACAGGGGGCTGGGAATGAGCAGTTCTTC

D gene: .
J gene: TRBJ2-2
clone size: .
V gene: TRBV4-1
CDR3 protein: CASSHLFSPLPPGELFF
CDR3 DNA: TGCGCCAGCAGCCATCTATTTTCGCCCTTGCCTCCCGGGGAGCTGTTTTTT

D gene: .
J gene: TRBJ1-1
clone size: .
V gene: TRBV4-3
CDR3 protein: CASSQDSLRMNTEAFF
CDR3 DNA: TGCGCCAGCAGCCAAGATAGTCTACGGATGAACACTGAAGCTTTCTTT

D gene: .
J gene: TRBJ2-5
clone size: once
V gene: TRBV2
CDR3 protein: CASSERNARETQYF
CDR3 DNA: TGTGCCAGCAGTGAAAGGAATGCGCGGGAGACCCAGTACTTC

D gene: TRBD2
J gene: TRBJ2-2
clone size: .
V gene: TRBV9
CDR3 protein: CASSPGTSGYTGELFF
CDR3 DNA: TGTGCCAGCAGCCCTGGGACTAGCGGCTACACCGGGGAGCTGTTTTTT

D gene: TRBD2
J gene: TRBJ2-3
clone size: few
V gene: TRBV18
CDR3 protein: CASSPQTSGGHSTDTQYF
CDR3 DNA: TGTGCCAGCTCACCACAGACTAGCGGGGGACACAGCACAGATACGCAGTATTTT

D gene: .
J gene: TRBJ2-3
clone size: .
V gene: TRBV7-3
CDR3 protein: CASSLTGEQSDTQYF
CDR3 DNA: TGTGCCAGCAGCTTAACCGGGGAACAGTCGGATACGCAGTATTTT

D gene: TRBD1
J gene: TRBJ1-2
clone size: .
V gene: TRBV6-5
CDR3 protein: CASRQTGGDYGYTF
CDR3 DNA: TGTGCCAGCAGGCAGACAGGGGGGGACTATGGCTACACCTTC

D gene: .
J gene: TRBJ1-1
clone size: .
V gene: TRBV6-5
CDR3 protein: CASSYKGVAEAFF
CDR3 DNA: TGTGCCAGCAGTTATAAGGGGGTTGCTGAAGCTTTCTTT

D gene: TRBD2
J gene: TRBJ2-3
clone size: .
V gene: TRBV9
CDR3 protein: CASSVGLAGALGRQYF
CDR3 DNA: TGTGCCAGCAGCGTGGGACTAGCGGGGGCACTGGGGAGGCAGTATTTT

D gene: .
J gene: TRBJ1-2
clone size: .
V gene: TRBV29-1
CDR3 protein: CSVATDGTKNYGYTF
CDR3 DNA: TGCAGCGTTGCTACGGACGGAACTAAAAACTATGGCTACACCTTC

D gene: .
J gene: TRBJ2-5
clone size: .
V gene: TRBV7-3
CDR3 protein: CASSLFGRETQYF
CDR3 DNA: TGTGCCAGCAGCTTATTTGGGAGGGAGACCCAGTACTTC

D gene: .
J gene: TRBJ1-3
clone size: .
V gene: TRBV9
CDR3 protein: CASSVDGGSGNTIYF
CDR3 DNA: TGTGCCAGCAGCGTAGATGGAGGCTCTGGAAACACCATATATTTT

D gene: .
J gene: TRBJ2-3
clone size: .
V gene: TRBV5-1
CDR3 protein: CASSLVRGTDTQYF
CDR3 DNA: TGCGCCAGCAGCTTGGTCAGGGGCACAGATACGCAGTATTTT

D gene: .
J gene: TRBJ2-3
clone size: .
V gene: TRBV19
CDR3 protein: CATRAPGGGTDTQYF
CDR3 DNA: TGTGCCACACGGGCCCCCGGGGGCGGGACAGATACGCAGTATTTT

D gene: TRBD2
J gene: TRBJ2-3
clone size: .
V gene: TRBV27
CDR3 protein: CASRPGRAGGLPSDTQYF
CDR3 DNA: TGTGCCAGCAGGCCCGGTAGGGCGGGGGGCCTACCCTCAGATACGCAGTATTTT

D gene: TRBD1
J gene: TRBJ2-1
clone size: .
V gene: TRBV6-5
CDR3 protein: CASSRTGGWYNEQFF
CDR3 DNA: TGTGCCAGCAGTCGGACAGGTGGTTGGTACAATGAGCAGTTCTTC

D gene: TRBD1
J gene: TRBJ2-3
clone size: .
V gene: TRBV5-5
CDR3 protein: CASSPTGGSTDTQYF
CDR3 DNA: TGTGCCAGCAGCCCGACAGGGGGAAGCACAGATACGCAGTATTTT

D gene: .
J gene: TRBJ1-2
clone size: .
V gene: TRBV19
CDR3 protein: CASSRQESDYTF
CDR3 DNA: TGTGCCAGTAGTAGACAGGAATCGGACTACACCTTC

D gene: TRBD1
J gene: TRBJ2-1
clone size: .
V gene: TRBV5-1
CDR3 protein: CASSPGGQGSSYNEQFF
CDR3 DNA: TGCGCCAGCAGTCCTGGGGGACAGGGAAGCTCCTACAATGAGCAGTTCTTC

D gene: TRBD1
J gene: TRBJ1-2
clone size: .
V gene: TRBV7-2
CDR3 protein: CASSVRSGGLNYGYTF
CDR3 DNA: TGTGCCAGCAGCGTGCGGTCAGGGGGCCTCAACTATGGCTACACCTTC